The 7 T cell receptor beta chains in this list originate from one sample, sequenced in a study of cytomegalovirus exposure and HLA in healthy donors. The PCR employed 60 Vbeta primers together with 13 Jbeta primers. Measured with immunoSEQ multiplex PCR; TCRdb has only the in-frame clones, and not every one. Of approximately 100,000 clones in the sample, over 65% were seen once. Sequenced: PBMCs. The receptors shown here come from a female donor in good health and CMV-seropositive.

The chain links TRBV7-2 to TRBJ1-6, with D perhaps TRBD1 (5 bases). The CDR3 totals 15 residues. The germline CDR1 and CDR2 sequences are SGHTA and FQGNSA. The V end was cut by 5 bases, the J end by 10 bases, with 18 bases between. This CDR3 reads CASSPGGPRGSPLHF. Written as DNA, the CDR3 is TGTGCCAGCAGCCCCGGTGGACCTAGGGGCTCACCCCTCCACTTT.

V is TRBV11-2 and J is TRBJ2-5; 7 nucleotides match TRBD1. V was pared by 2 bases and J by 4 bases, with 7 bases of the junction left unmatched. The CDR3 totals 15 residues. Germline V gives CDR1 SGHAT, CDR2 FQNNGV. CDR3 sequence (DNA): TGTGCCAGCAGCTTATCCACAGGGGTAGGAGAGACCCAGTACTTC. The encoded protein is CASSLSTGVGETQYF.

This clone has only one observation. The chain is built from TRBV2 and TRBJ1-1; 7 positions match TRBD1. The CDR3 is 12 residues long. J was trimmed by 6 bases and V by 4 bases; bases with no gene match: 2. The germline V gene encodes CDR1 SNHLY and CDR2 FYNNEI. CDR3 nucleotide sequence: TGTGCCAGCAGTGGCCAGGGGGCTGAAGCTTTCTTT. Protein: CASSGQGAEAFF. The full variable domain, rest sourced from reference TRBV2 and TRBJ1-1, is EPEVTQTPSHQVTQMGQEVILRCVPISNHLYFYWYRQILGQKVEFLVSFYNNEISEKSEIFDDQFSVERPDGSNFTLKIRSTKLEDSAMYFCASSGQGAEAFFGQGTRLTVV.

The chain joins TRBV5-1 to TRBJ2-2; D gene unclear. Trimming pared 5 bases from V and 4 bases from J, leaving 12 bases between. This CDR3 is 14 amino acids long. CDR1 is SGHRS, CDR2 YFSETQ, per germline. The CDR3 is CASSSKAVTGELFF. The CDR3, as DNA: TGCGCCAGCAGTAGCAAGGCCGTCACCGGGGAGCTGTTTTTT.

V is TRBV7-9 and J is TRBJ2-6, with 7 positions matching TRBD2. From germline, CDR1 is SEHNR and CDR2 FQNEAQ (reference sequence). The CDR3 extends over 16 amino acids. V lost 5 bases, J lost 1 base, and 5 bases stayed unmatched. This CDR3 reads CASSGGEGSGANVLTF. The CDR3 DNA sequence: TGTGCCAGCAGCGGGGGGGAGGGGTCTGGGGCCAACGTCCTGACTTTC. The full variable domain, completed using reference TRBV7-9 and TRBJ2-6, is DTGVSQNPRHKITKRGQNVTFRCDPISEHNRLYWYRQTLGQGPEFLTYFQNEAQLEKSRLLSDRFSAERPKGSFSTLEIQRTEQGDSAMYLCASSGGEGSGANVLTFGAGSRLTVL.

This clone appeared a few times. The rearrangement uses TRBV4-3 and TRBJ1-6, with 9 bases matching TRBD1. The CDR3 loop spans 14 amino acids. Germline trimming cut 3 bases from V and 8 bases from J; bases unmatched to any gene: 2. From germline, CDR1 is LGHNA and CDR2 YSLEER. DNA for the CDR3: TGCGCCAGCAGCCAGACAGGGGGGGATTCACCCCTCCACTTT. Translated: CASSQTGGDSPLHF.

The chain has TRBV30 and TRBJ2-3; D may be TRBD1 (5 bases). Germline V gives CDR1 GTSNPN, CDR2 SVGIG (reference sequence). The CDR3 consists of 14 residues. V lost 4 bases and J 1 base, leaving 12 bases between the germline ends. Written as DNA, the CDR3 is TGTGCCTGGAACAGGACGCCGCGCACAGATACGCAGTATTTT. It specifies CAWNRTPRTDTQYF.